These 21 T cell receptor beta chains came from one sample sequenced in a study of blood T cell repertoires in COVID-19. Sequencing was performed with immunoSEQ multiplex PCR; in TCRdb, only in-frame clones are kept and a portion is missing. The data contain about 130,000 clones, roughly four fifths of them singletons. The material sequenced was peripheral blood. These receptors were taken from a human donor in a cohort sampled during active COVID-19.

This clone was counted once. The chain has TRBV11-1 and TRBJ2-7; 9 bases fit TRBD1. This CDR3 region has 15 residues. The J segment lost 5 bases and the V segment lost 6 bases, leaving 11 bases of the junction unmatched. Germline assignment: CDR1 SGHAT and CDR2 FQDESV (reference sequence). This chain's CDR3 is CASSIRDRVPHEQYF. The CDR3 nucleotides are TGTGCCAGCAGTATCCGGGACAGGGTGCCCCACGAGCAGTACTTC. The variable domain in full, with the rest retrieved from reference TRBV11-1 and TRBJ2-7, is EAEVAQSPRYKITEKSQAVAFWCDPISGHATLYWYRQILGQGPELLVQFQDESVVDDSQLPKDRFSAERLKGVDSTLKIQPAELGDSAMYLCASSIRDRVPHEQYFGPGTRLTVT.

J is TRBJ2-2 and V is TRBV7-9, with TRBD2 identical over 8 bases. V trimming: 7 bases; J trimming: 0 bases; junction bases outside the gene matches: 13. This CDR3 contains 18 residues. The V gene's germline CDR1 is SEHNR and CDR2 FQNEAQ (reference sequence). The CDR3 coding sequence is TGTGCCAGCACCACCGGAGGGTGGCGGGGGGCGAACACCGGGGAGCTGTTTTTT. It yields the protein CASTTGGWRGANTGELFF.

CDR3: CASSLPGQHNQPQHF. CDR3 nucleotide sequence: TGTGCCAGCAGTCTCCCGGGACAGCACAATCAGCCCCAGCATTTT. The V and J genes are TRBV28 and TRBJ1-5; the match to TRBD1 covers 7 bases. This CDR3 spans 15 amino acids. The V gene's germline CDR1 is MDHEN and CDR2 SYDVKM. The V gene end was trimmed by 5 bases and the J gene end by 3 bases; junction bases not matched to a gene: 7.

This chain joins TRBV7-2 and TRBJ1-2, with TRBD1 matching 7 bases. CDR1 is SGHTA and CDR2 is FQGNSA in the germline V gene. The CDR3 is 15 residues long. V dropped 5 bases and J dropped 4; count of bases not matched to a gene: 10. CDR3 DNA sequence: TGTGCCAGCAGCGTAGGGACAGCCCCATCCTATGGCTACACCTTC. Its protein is CASSVGTAPSYGYTF.

The CDR3 DNA reads as TGTGCCAGCAGCCAACGTTTCTCAGCGTCTACCTACGAGCAGTACTTC. It translates to CASSQRFSASTYEQYF. The gene calls are TRBV3-1 (or the pseudogene TRBV3-2) and TRBJ2-7; no clear D gene. This CDR3 is built from 16 residues. Trimming removed 2 bases from V and 2 bases from J, with 16 bases in between. Germline values: CDR1 LGHDT, CDR2 YNNKEL (reference sequence).

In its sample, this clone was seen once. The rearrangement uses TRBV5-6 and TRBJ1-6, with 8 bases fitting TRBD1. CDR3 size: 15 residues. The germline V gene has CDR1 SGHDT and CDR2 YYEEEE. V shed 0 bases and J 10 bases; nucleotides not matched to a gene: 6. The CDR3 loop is CASSLDGQGRSPLHF. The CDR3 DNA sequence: TGTGCCAGCAGCTTGGATGGACAGGGTCGGTCACCCCTCCACTTT.

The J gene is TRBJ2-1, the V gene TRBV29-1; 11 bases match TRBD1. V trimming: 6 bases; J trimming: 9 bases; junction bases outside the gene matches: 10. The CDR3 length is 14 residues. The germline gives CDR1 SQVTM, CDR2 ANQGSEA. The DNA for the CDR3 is TGCAGCGTGAAACTGGGACAGGGGGTGGCTGAGCAGTTCTTC. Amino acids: CSVKLGQGVAEQFF.

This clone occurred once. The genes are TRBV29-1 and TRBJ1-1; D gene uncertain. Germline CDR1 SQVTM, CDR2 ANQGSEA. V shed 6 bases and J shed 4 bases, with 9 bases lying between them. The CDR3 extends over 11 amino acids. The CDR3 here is CSVGEPTEAFF. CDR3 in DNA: TGCAGCGTGGGAGAGCCCACTGAAGCTTTCTTT.

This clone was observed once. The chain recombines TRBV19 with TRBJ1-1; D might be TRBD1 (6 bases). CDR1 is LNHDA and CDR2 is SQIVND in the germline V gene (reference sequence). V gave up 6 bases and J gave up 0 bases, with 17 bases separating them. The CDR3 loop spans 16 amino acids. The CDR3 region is CASRPTGTTLNTEAFF. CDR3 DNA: TGTGCCAGTAGGCCAACAGGGACAACTTTGAACACTGAAGCTTTCTTT. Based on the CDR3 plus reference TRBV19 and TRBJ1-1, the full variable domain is DGGITQSPKYLFRKEGQNVTLSCEQNLNHDAMYWYRQDPGQGLRLIYYSQIVNDFQKGDIAEGYSVSREKKESFPLTVTSAQKNPTAFYLCASRPTGTTLNTEAFFGQGTRLTVV.

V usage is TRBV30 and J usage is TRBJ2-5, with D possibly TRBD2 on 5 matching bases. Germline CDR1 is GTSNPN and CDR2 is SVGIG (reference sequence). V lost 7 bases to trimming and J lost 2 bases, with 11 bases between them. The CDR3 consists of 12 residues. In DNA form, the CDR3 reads TGTGCCTTCGGACGGAGGCAAGAGACCCAGTACTTC. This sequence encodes CAFGRRQETQYF.

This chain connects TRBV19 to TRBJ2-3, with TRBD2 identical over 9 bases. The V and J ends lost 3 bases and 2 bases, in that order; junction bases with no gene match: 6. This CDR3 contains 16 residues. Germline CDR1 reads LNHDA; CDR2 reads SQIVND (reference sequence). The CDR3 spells CASSMRGGGVTDTQYF. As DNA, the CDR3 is TGTGCCAGTAGTATGCGGGGCGGGGGGGTCACAGATACGCAGTATTTT.

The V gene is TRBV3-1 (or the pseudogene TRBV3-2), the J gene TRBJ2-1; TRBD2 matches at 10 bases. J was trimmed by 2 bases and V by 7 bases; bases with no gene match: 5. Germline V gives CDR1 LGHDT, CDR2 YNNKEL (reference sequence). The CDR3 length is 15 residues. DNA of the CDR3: TGTGCCAGCACGGTCAGCGGGGGGGCCTACAATGAGCAGTTCTTC. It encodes CASTVSGGAYNEQFF.

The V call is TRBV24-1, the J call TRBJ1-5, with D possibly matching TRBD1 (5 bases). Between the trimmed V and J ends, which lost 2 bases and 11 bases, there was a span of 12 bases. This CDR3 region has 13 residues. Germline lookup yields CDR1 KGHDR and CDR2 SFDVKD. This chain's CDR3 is CATSDWLEGAQHF. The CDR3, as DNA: TGTGCCACCAGTGATTGGTTAGAAGGGGCCCAGCATTTT.

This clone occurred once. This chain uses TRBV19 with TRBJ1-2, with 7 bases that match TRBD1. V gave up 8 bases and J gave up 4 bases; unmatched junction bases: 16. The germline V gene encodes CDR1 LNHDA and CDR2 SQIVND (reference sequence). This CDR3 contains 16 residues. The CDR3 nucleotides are TGTGCCAGTGCAATGCGGGCGGGGACAGTCAGCTATGGCTACACCTTC. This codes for CASAMRAGTVSYGYTF.

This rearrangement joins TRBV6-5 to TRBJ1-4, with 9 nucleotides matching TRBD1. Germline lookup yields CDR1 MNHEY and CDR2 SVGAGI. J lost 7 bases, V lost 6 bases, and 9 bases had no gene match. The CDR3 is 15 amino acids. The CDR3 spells CASRGQGGLGEKLFF. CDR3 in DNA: TGTGCCAGCAGGGGACAGGGAGGTTTGGGTGAAAAACTGTTTTTT.

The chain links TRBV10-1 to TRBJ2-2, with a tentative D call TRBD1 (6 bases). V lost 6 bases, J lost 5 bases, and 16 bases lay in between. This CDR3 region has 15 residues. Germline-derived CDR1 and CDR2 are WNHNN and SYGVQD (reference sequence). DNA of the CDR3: TGCGCCAGCAGCCAAGGGGGAGTCAGGACCGGGGAGCTGTTTTTT. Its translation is CASSQGGVRTGELFF.

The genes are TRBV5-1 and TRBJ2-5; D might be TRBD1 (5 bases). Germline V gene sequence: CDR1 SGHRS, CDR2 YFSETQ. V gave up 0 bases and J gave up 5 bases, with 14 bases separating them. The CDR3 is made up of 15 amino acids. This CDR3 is CASSLGQVRAETQYF. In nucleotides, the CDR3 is TGCGCCAGCAGCTTGGGTCAGGTCAGGGCTGAGACCCAGTACTTC.

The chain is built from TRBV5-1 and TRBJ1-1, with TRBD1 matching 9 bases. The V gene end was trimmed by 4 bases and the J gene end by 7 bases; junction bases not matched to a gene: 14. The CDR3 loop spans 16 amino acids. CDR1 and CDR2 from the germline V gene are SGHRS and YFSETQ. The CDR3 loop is CASSPHTRDRVVEAFF. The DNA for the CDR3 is TGCGCCAGCAGCCCGCACACCCGGGACAGGGTCGTTGAAGCTTTCTTT.

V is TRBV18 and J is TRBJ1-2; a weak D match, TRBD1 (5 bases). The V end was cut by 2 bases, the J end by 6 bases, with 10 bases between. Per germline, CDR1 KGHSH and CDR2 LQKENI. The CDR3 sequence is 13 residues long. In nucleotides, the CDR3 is TGTGCCAGCTCACCAAGGACAAATGATGGCTACACCTTC. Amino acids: CASSPRTNDGYTF.

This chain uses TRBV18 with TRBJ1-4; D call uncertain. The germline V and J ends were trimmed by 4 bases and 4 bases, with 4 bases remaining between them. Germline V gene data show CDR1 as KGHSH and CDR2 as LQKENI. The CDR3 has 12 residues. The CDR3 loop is CASSLNNEKLFF. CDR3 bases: TGTGCCAGCTCACTCAATAATGAAAAACTGTTTTTT.

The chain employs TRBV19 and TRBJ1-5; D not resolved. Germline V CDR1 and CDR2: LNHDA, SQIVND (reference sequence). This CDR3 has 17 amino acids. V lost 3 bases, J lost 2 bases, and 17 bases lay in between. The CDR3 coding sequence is TGTGCCAGTAGTATGGCCGGAGGGAATGTTGGCAATCAGCCCCAGCATTTT. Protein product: CASSMAGGNVGNQPQHF.